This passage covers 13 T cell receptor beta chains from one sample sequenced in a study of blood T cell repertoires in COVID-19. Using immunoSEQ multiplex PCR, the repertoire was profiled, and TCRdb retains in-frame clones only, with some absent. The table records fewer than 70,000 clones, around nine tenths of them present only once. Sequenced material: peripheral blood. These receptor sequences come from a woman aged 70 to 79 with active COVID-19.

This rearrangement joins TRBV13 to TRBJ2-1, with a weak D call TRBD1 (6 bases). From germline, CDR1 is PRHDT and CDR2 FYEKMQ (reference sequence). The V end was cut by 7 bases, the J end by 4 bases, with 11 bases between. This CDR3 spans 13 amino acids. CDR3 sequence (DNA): TGTGCCAGCACCCCACAGGGATACAATGAGCAGTTCTTC. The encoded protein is CASTPQGYNEQFF.

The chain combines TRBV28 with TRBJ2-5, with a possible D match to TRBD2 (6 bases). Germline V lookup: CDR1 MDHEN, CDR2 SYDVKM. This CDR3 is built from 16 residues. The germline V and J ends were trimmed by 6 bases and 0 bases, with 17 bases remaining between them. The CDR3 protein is CASRSGRRGNQETQYF. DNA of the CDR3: TGTGCCAGCAGGTCAGGGAGGCGGGGCAACCAAGAGACCCAGTACTTC. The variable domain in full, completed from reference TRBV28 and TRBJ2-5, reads DVKVTQSSRYLVKRTGEKVFLECVQDMDHENMFWYRQDPGLGLRLIYFSYDVKMKEKGDIPEGYSVSREKKERFSLILESASTNQTSMYLCASRSGRRGNQETQYFGPGTRLLVL.

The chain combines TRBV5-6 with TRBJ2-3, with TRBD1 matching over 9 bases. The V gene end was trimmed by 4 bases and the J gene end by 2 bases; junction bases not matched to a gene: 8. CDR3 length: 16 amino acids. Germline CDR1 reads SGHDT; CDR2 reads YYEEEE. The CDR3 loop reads CASSEQGATPTDTQYF. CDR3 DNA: TGTGCCAGCAGCGAACAGGGGGCAACCCCCACAGATACGCAGTATTTT.

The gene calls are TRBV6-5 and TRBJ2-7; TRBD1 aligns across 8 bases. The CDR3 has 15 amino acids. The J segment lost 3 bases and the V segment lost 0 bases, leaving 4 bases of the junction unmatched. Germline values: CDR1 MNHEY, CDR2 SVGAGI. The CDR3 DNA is TGTGCCAGCAGTTACTCAGACAGGGGAAACTACGAGCAGTACTTC. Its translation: CASSYSDRGNYEQYF.

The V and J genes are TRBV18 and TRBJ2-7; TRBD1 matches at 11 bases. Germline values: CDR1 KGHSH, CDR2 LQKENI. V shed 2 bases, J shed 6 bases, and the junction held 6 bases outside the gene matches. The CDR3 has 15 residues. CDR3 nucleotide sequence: TGTGCCAGCTCACCAGAGGGGGACAGGGGGTCCGAGCAGTACTTC. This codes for CASSPEGDRGSEQYF.

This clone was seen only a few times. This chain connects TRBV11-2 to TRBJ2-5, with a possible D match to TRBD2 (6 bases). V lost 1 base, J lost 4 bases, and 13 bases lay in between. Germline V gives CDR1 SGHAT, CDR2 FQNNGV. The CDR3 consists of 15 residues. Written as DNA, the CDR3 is TGTGCCAGCAGCTTAGGCCCGATTAGCGGAGAGACCCAGTACTTC. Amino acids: CASSLGPISGETQYF.

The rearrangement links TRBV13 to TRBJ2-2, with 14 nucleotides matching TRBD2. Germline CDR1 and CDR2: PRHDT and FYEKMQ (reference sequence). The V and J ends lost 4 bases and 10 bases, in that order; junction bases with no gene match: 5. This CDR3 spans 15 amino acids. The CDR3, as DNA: TGTGCCAGCAGCTCCGGGACTAGCGGGGGACTGGAGCTGTTTTTT. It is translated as CASSSGTSGGLELFF.

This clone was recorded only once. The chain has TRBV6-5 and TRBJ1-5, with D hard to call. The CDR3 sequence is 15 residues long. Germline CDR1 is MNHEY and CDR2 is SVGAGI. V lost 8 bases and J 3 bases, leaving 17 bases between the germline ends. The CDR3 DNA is TGTGCCAGCTCTCCCGACACCGCACCCAATCAGCCCCAGCATTTT. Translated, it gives CASSPDTAPNQPQHF.

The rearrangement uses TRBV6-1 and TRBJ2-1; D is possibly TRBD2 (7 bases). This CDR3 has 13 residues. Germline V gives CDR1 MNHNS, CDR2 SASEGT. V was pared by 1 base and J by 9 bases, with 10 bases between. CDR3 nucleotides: TGTGCCAGCAGTGAAGACAGGGAGGGTGAGCAGTTCTTC. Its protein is CASSEDREGEQFF.

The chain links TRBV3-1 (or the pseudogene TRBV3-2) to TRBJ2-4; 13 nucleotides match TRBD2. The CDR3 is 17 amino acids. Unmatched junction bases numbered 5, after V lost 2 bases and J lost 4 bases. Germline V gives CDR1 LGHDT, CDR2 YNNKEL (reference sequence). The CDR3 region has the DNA TGTGCCAGCAGCCAACGCGGACTAGCGGGAGTTAAAAACATTCAGTACTTC. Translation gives CASSQRGLAGVKNIQYF.

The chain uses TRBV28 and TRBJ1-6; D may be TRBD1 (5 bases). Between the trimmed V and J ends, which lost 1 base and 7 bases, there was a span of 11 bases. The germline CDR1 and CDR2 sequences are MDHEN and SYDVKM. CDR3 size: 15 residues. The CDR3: CASSLSGGLNSPLHF. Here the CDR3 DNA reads TGTGCCAGCAGTTTATCCGGGGGTTTGAATTCACCCCTCCACTTT.

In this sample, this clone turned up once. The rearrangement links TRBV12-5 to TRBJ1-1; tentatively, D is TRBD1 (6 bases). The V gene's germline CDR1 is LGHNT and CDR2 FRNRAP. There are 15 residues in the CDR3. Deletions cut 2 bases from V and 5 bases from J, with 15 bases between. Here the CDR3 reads CASGLSGGVRTEAFF. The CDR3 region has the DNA TGTGCTAGTGGTTTGAGCGGGGGCGTCCGGACTGAAGCTTTCTTT.

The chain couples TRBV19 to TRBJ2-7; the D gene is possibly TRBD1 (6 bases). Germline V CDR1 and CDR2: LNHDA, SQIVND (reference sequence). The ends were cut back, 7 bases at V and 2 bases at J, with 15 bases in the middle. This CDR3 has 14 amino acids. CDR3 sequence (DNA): TGTGCCAGTACCTCCGGGACATCCCCCTACGAGCAGTACTTC. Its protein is CASTSGTSPYEQYF.